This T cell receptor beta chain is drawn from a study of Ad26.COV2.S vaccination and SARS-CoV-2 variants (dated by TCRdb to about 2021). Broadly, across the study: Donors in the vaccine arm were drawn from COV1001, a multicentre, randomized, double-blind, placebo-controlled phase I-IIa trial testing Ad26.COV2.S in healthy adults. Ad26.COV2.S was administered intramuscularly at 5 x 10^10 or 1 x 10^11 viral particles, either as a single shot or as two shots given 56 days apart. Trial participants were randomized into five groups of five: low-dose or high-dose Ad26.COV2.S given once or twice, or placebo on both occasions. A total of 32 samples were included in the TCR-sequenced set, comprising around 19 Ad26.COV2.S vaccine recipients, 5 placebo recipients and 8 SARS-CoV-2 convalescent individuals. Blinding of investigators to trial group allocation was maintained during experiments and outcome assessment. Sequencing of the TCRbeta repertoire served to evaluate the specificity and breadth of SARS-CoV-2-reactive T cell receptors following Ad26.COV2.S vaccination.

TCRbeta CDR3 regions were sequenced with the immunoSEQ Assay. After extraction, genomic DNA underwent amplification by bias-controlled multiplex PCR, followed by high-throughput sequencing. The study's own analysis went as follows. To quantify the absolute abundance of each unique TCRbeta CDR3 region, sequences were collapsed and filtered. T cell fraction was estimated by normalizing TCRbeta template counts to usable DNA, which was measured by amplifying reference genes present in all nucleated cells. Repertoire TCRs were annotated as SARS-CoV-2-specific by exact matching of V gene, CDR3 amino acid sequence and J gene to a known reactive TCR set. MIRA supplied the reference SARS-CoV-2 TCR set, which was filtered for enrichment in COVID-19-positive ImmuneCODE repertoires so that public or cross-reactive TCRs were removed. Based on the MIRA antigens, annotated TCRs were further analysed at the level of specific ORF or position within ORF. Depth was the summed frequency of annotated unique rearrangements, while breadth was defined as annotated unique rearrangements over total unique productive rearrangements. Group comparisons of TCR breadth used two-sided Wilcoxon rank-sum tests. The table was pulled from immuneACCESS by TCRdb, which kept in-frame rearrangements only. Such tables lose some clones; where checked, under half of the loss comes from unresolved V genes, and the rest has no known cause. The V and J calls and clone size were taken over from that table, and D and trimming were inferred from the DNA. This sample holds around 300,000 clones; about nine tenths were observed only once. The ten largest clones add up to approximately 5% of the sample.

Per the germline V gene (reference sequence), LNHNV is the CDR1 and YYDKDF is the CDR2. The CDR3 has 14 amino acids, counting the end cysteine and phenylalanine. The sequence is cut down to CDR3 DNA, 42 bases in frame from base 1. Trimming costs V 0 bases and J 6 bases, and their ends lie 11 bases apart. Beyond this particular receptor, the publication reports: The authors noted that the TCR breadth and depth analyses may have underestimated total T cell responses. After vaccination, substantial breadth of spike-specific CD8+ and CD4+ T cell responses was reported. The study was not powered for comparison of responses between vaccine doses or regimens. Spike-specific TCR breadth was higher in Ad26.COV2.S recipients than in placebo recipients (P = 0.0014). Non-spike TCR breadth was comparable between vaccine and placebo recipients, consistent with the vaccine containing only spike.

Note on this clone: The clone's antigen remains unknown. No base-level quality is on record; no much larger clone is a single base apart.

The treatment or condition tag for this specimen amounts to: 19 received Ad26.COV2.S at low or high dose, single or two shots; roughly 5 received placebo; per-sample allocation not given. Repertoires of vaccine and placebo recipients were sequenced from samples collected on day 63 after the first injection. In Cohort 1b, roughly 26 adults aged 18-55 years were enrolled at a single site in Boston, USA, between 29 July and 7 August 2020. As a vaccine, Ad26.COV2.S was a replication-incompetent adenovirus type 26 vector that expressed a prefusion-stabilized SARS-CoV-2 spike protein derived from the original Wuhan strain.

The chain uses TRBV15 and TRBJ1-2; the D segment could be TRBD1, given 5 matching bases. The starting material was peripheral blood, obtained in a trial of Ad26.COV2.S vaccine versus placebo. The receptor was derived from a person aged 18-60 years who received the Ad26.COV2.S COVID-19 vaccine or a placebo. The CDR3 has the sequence CATSRERQGDGYTF. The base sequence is TGTGCCACCAGCAGAGAACGGCAGGGAGATGGCTACACCTTC.